Below are 28 T cell receptor beta chains sequenced from a single sample in a study of T-cell reconstitution after alpha-beta-depleted transplantation in children. The TCRbeta library incorporated unique molecular identifiers. TCRdb analysed the PCR reads with MiXCR anew, one entry per CDR3 protein. The table shows hundreds of thousands of distinct CDR3 sequences, with roughly 13% occurring only once. Sample: PBMCs, taken before TCRalphabeta/CD19-depleted stem cell transplant. The origin of the receptors is a girl aged 2 to 10 with congenital amegakaryocytic thrombocytopenia, due to receive a stem cell transplant.

In its sample, this clonotype was seen many times. The chain recombines TRBV20-1 with TRBJ2-3, with D perhaps matching TRBD2 (5 bases). This CDR3 has 14 residues. Per germline, CDR1 DFQATT and CDR2 SNEGSKA (reference sequence). V lost 6 bases, J lost 0 bases, and 13 bases lay in between. In DNA, the CDR3 is TGCAGTGCCCCCAGACTAAGCAGCACAGATACGCAGTATTTT. This sequence encodes CSAPRLSSTDTQYF.

This clonotype appeared many times. The rearrangement links TRBV5-1 to TRBJ1-1; TRBD1 matches 8 bases. V was pared by 0 bases and J by 6 bases, with 7 bases of the junction left unmatched. Germline CDR1 SGHRS, CDR2 YFSETQ. The CDR3 is 15 amino acids. The CDR3 loop reads CASSLGPGGMSEAFF. The CDR3 coding sequence is TGCGCCAGCAGCTTGGGGCCAGGGGGCATGTCTGAAGCTTTCTTT.

The CDR3 is CASSPGQGAEKLFF. The CDR3 nucleotides read TGCGCCAGCAGCCCCGGACAGGGGGCCGAAAAACTGTTTTTT. The J gene is TRBJ1-4, the V gene TRBV5-1; 11 positions match TRBD1. The junction had 4 bases not matched to a gene; V was cut back by 4 bases and J by 8 bases. The germline V gene encodes CDR1 SGHRS and CDR2 YFSETQ. CDR3 length equals 14 residues.

The sample holds a few counts of this clonotype. This sequence joins TRBV28 and TRBJ2-1; TRBD2 matches 12 bases. Germline CDR1 and CDR2: MDHEN and SYDVKM. V gave up 8 bases and J gave up 4 bases; unmatched junction bases: 6. This CDR3 comprises 15 residues. This CDR3 is CASRTSGMSYNEQFF. The CDR3 DNA is TGTGCCAGCCGGACTAGCGGGATGTCTTACAATGAGCAGTTCTTC.

This clonotype was seen repeatedly, ten times or more. The chain is built from TRBV12-3 or TRBV12-4 and TRBJ2-7; TRBD2 aligns across 11 bases. The CDR3 loop spans 15 amino acids. Trimming took 8 bases from V and 4 from J; bases not matched to a gene: 10. CDR3 loop: CASETSGRQKYEQYF. DNA of the CDR3: TGTGCCAGCGAAACTAGCGGGAGACAGAAATACGAGCAGTACTTC.

The sample holds a few counts of this clonotype. The chain links TRBV14 to TRBJ2-3, with a tentative D call TRBD2 (6 bases). Germline V gives CDR1 SGHDN, CDR2 FVKESK. This CDR3 region has 14 residues. V dropped 1 base and J dropped 6 bases, with 11 bases sitting between them. The CDR3 region is CASSQVPGVDTQYF. CDR3 bases: TGTGCCAGCAGCCAAGTTCCGGGGGTTGATACGCAGTATTTT. Filled out from reference TRBV14 and TRBJ2-3, the complete variable domain reads EAGVTQFPSHSVIEKGQTVTLRCDPISGHDNLYWYRRVMGKEIKFLLHFVKESKQDESGMPNNRFLAERTGGTYSTLKVQPAELEDSGVYFCASSQVPGVDTQYFGPGTRLTVL.

This clonotype has more than one count but fewer than ten. This chain uses TRBV20-1 with TRBJ2-7, with D possibly being TRBD1 or TRBD2 (6 bases each). CDR1 and CDR2 from the germline V gene are DFQATT and SNEGSKA (reference sequence). The CDR3 is made up of 12 amino acids. V gave up 6 bases and J gave up 6 bases, with 15 bases separating them. The CDR3 DNA follows: TGCAGTGCGTTGCTAGGGGGGCGCGAGCAGTACTTC. Protein product: CSALLGGREQYF.

The chain carries TRBV19 and TRBJ1-2; D not resolved. CDR3 size: 13 residues. Germline CDR1 reads LNHDA; CDR2 reads SQIVND (reference sequence). Trimming took 8 bases from V and 1 from J, leaving 11 bases between them. The CDR3 is CASGYTNNYGYTF. The CDR3 nucleotides are TGTGCCAGTGGCTACACAAATAACTATGGCTACACCTTC.

CDR3 coding DNA: TGTGCCAGCAGTGTCTGGGACAAGACCTACGAGCAGTACTTC. It encodes CASSVWDKTYEQYF. The chain recombines TRBV2 with TRBJ2-7, with a weak D call TRBD1 (6 bases). Trimming shortened V by 4 bases and J by 2 bases, and 12 bases separated the two germline ends. Looked up from germline, CDR1 is SNHLY and CDR2 is FYNNEI. This CDR3 contains 14 residues. Full variable domain (outside the CDR3, taken from reference TRBV2 and TRBJ2-7): EPEVTQTPSHQVTQMGQEVILRCVPISNHLYFYWYRQILGQKVEFLVSFYNNEISEKSEIFDDQFSVERPDGSNFTLKIRSTKLEDSAMYFCASSVWDKTYEQYFGPGTRLTVT.

This clonotype was seen repeatedly, ten times or more. The J gene is TRBJ1-6, the V gene TRBV7-8; TRBD1 is a possible D gene (6 bases). The V end was cut by 2 bases, the J end by 5 bases, with 10 bases between. CDR3 size: 15 residues. CDR1 SGHVS and CDR2 FQNEAQ come from the germline V gene. CDR3 in amino acids: CASSLSWTDNSPLHF. The CDR3 nucleotides read TGTGCCAGCAGCTTAAGTTGGACAGATAATTCACCCCTCCACTTT.

This clonotype showed up many times. This chain connects TRBV5-1 to TRBJ2-3; TRBD2 agrees at 11 bases. The CDR3 spans 16 residues. V lost 3 bases to trimming and J lost 1 base; unmatched junction nucleotides: 4. CDR1 is SGHRS, CDR2 YFSETQ, per germline. The CDR3 loop is CASSSTTSGGTDTQYF. The CDR3, as DNA: TGCGCCAGCAGCTCCACGACTAGCGGGGGCACAGATACGCAGTATTTT.

The chain links TRBV19 to TRBJ2-6; 7 bases are a match to TRBD1. CDR1 is LNHDA and CDR2 is SQIVND in the germline V gene (reference sequence). The CDR3 spans 18 residues. V lost 3 bases, J lost 1 base, and 9 bases stayed unmatched. CDR3 sequence: CASSIRDSYPSGANVLTF. CDR3 nucleotides: TGTGCCAGTAGTATCCGGGACAGCTACCCTTCTGGGGCCAACGTCCTGACTTTC.

The V gene is TRBV3-1, the J gene TRBJ2-1; D perhaps matches TRBD2 (6 bases). Trimming removed 4 bases at V and 0 bases at J, with 16 bases between. This CDR3 region has 17 residues. Per the germline V gene, CDR1 is LGHDT and CDR2 is YNNKEL (reference sequence). The CDR3 DNA sequence: TGTGCCAGCAGCCCCTCAAGGGCGGGGAGCTCCTACAATGAGCAGTTCTTC. This codes for CASSPSRAGSSYNEQFF.

V is TRBV28 and J is TRBJ2-1; D possibly corresponds to TRBD2 (5 bases). V shed 2 bases and J shed 0 bases, with 17 bases lying between them. Germline CDR1 reads MDHEN; CDR2 reads SYDVKM. The CDR3 has 18 residues. For the CDR3, the DNA is TGTGCCAGCAGTTTAGGAACACAAAGCGGACCCTCCTACAATGAGCAGTTCTTC. Protein product: CASSLGTQSGPSYNEQFF.

This clonotype showed up many times. This sequence joins TRBV20-1 and TRBJ2-1; 9 nucleotides line up with TRBD2. Trimming at V came to 0 bases and at J to 0 bases, leaving 9 bases not matched to a gene. This CDR3 spans 18 amino acids. Germline lookup yields CDR1 DFQATT and CDR2 SNEGSKA (reference sequence). The CDR3 DNA reads TGCAGTGCTAGAGATAGCCTAGCGGGGTCGAGCTCCTACAATGAGCAGTTCTTC. Protein product: CSARDSLAGSSSYNEQFF.

The rearrangement uses TRBV5-6 and TRBJ1-2; D unclear. The germline gives CDR1 SGHDT, CDR2 YYEEEE. CDR3 size: 13 residues. V shed 2 bases and J shed 1 base, with 6 bases lying between them. The CDR3 DNA is TGTGCCAGCAGCTTCAGGAGTAACTATGGCTACACCTTC. Its translation is CASSFRSNYGYTF.

This clonotype was observed many times. The chain carries TRBV18 and TRBJ2-5; TRBD1 might be the D (6 bases). CDR1 KGHSH and CDR2 LQKENI come from the germline V gene. The CDR3 totals 14 residues. V lost 4 bases to trimming and J lost 5 bases, with 14 bases between them. CDR3 sequence (DNA): TGTGCCAGCTCACGGAGACAGGACGAGGAGACCCAGTACTTC. It is translated as CASSRRQDEETQYF.

This chain uses TRBV9 with TRBJ2-7; TRBD1 might be the D (5 bases). V was pared by 0 bases and J by 6 bases, with 7 bases between. The CDR3 runs 12 residues. Germline CDR1 SGDLS, CDR2 YYNGEE. The CDR3 sequence is CASSVEGREQYF. The CDR3 DNA is TGTGCCAGCAGCGTAGAGGGGCGCGAGCAGTACTTC.

There are many counts of this clonotype. J is TRBJ2-5 and V is TRBV9; D is undetermined. Trimming stripped 4 bases from V and 5 bases from J, with 15 bases between. CDR3 length equals 14 residues. Germline V gene lookup returns CDR1 SGDLS and CDR2 YYNGEE. The CDR3 is CASSPRSSRETQYF. The CDR3, as DNA: TGTGCCAGCAGCCCTCGGAGTAGCCGCGAGACCCAGTACTTC.

The gene calls are TRBV20-1 and TRBJ2-1, with 7 bases fitting TRBD2. The V gene's germline CDR1 is DFQATT and CDR2 SNEGSKA (reference sequence). V shed 3 bases and J 7 bases; nucleotides not matched to a gene: 9. This CDR3 comprises 14 residues. CDR3 nucleotides: TGCAGTGCTAGTAGCGCCATCGGGGGGAATGAGCAGTTCTTC. It codes for CSASSAIGGNEQFF.

This chain joins TRBV7-8 and TRBJ2-5, with D possibly matching TRBD1 (5 bases). The CDR3 is 17 amino acids. Looked up from germline, CDR1 is SGHVS and CDR2 is FQNEAQ. The V end was cut by 0 bases, the J end by 4 bases, with 18 bases between. The CDR3 is CASSLAPYRSLGETQYF. The CDR3 DNA is TGTGCCAGCAGCTTAGCGCCCTACAGGTCCTTAGGAGAGACCCAGTACTTC.

This clonotype appeared many times. This chain uses TRBV12-3 or TRBV12-4 with TRBJ2-2; D may match TRBD1 or TRBD2 (5 bases each). Between the trimmed V and J ends, which lost 2 bases and 6 bases, there was a span of 16 bases. This CDR3 is built from 16 residues. The CDR3 is CASSLRVRGAPGELFF. CDR3 DNA sequence: TGTGCCAGCAGTTTAAGGGTCAGAGGGGCCCCCGGGGAGCTGTTTTTT.

The J gene is TRBJ2-1, the V gene TRBV12-3 or TRBV12-4; 9 bases fit TRBD2. This CDR3 contains 15 residues. V lost 5 bases, J lost 12 bases, and 14 bases stayed unmatched. CDR3 nucleotide sequence: TGTGCCAGCAGTCCCGCTCGTAGCGGGAGTATCGTGCAGTTCTTC. It is translated as CASSPARSGSIVQFF.

The chain carries TRBV12-3 or TRBV12-4 and TRBJ2-7, with 8 bases identical to TRBD2. This CDR3 is built from 13 residues. Trimming removed 8 bases from V and 4 bases from J; junction bases left unmatched: 7. CDR3 coding DNA: TGTGCCAGCCGATATAGCGGGACTTACGAGCAGTACTTC. It specifies CASRYSGTYEQYF.

This clonotype appeared a few times. The rearrangement links TRBV15 to TRBJ2-6; D is undetermined. With 3 bases removed from V and 0 bases from J, the gap between germline ends came to 6 bases. The length of the CDR3 is 15 residues. The germline V gene encodes CDR1 LNHNV and CDR2 YYDKDF (reference sequence). In DNA form, the CDR3 reads TGTGCCACCAGCAGTCTCCGCTCTGGGGCCAACGTCCTGACTTTC. Its translation: CATSSLRSGANVLTF. Full variable domain (missing parts from reference TRBV15 and TRBJ2-6): DAMVIQNPRYQVTQFGKPVTLSCSQTLNHNVMYWYQQKSSQAPKLLFHYYDKDFNNEADTPDNFQSRRPNTSFCFLDIRSPGLGDTAMYLCATSSLRSGANVLTFGAGSRLTVL.

A note on this clonotype: One junction end does not reproduce the germline sequence, and a read error may be involved. J is TRBJ2-7 and V is TRBV20-1; a possible D gene is TRBD1 (6 bases). The CDR3 is made up of 11 amino acids. The germline V gene has CDR1 DFQATT and CDR2 SNEGSKA (reference sequence). CDR3 loop: CSAGTTYEQCF. The CDR3 DNA is TGCAGTGCCGGGACAACCTACGAGCAGTGCTTC.

This clonotype has only a few counts. J is TRBJ2-1 and V is TRBV7-9; 8 bases fit TRBD1. Looked up from germline, CDR1 is SEHNR and CDR2 is FQNEAQ (reference sequence). The CDR3 runs to 15 residues. The junction had 8 bases not matched to a gene; V was cut back by 6 bases and J by 4 bases. CDR3: CASSFSGQVYNEQFF. For the CDR3, the DNA is TGTGCCAGCAGTTTCTCGGGACAGGTTTACAATGAGCAGTTCTTC.

Turning to this clonotype: A much bigger clone sits one base away, suggesting this may be a read error. The genes are TRBV20-1 and TRBJ2-7; D not certain. Germline loops: CDR1 DFQATT, CDR2 SNEGSKA (reference sequence). The ends were cut back, 3 bases at V and 2 bases at J, with 8 bases in the middle. CDR3 length equals 12 residues. For the CDR3, the DNA is TGCAGTGCTAGTCCAAGGGCCTACGAGCAGTACTTC. It yields the protein CSASPRAYEQYF.